This T cell receptor (beta chain) emerged from a study of human T cells and chemical hapten exposure. Findings and caveats of the study: Expanded TCRs created a significantly greater count of big CDR3 similarity clusters than controls did.

In its sample, this clonotype was seen a few times. Its antigen is as yet unknown. This CDR3 has 16 amino acids. Sample time point: pre-sensitization, week 0. The treatment was: therapeutic diphenylcyclopropenone sensitization with weekly scalp DPC. From the RACE reads, TCRdb called clonotypes with MiXCR, one entry per CDR3 protein. In the table there are about 59,000 distinct CDR3 sequences, approximately 11% of which are singletons. Sample: whole blood, taken in connection with sensitization to the hapten diphenylcyclopropenone (DPC). The chain is built from TRBV21-1 and TRBJ2-7; the DNA was not used to check the table's D call, TRBD2. TRBV21-1 is a listed pseudogene. This clonotype was sampled from a middle-aged woman with alopecia areata. Some clones in this sample may be carry-over from other donors' samples. The CDR3 region has the DNA TGTGCCAGCAGCAAAGTAACGGGAGGAGGGGTCTACGAGCAGTACTTC. This translates into CASSKVTGGGVYEQYF.